This T cell receptor beta chain stems from a study of OX40 agonist ivuxolimab in advanced cancers. Libraries were prepared by immunoSEQ multiplex PCR; TCRdb keeps only in-frame clonotypes and omits some of them. Of about 50,000 clones detected, around 90% appear once; the ten largest clones hold approximately 6.3%. With V trimmed by 5 bases and J by 5 bases, 8 bases remained unmatched. Per the germline V gene, CDR1 is SGHNT and CDR2 is YENEEA. The CDR3 runs to 15 residues. The rearrangement links TRBV11-3 to TRBJ2-3; 9 bases align to TRBD1. This receptor was obtained from an adult with an advanced solid tumor such as melanoma, head and neck, liver or kidney cancer. The source material was CD4+ or CD8+ T cells sorted from blood, sampled in a trial of the OX40 agonist ivuxolimab. The CDR3 DNA reads as TGTGCCAGCAGCGCCAGGACAGGGGATATAGATACGCAGTATTTT. Translation: CASSARTGDIDTQYF. The entire variable domain, with the rest obtained from reference TRBV11-3 and TRBJ2-3, is as follows: EAGVVQSPRYKIIEKKQPVAFWCNPISGHNTLYWYLQNLGQGPELLIRYENEEAVDDSQLPKDRFSAERLKGVDSTLKIQPAELGDSAVYLCASSARTGDIDTQYFGPGTRLTVL.